This is a list of T cell receptor beta chains from one sample in a study of blood T cell repertoires in COVID-19. Sequencing used immunoSEQ multiplex PCR; TCRdb keeps in-frame clones, though not all of them. Of approximately 98,000 clones listed, 88% are singletons. Sequencing used peripheral blood. All receptors come from a human donor in a cohort sampled during active COVID-19. CDR3s leave out the opening cysteine and the closing phenylalanine or tryptophan.

V: TRBV19
J: TRBJ2-3
CDR3: ASSIGAFTDTQY

V: TRBV5-6
J: TRBJ1-2
CDR3: ASTRPQVPSGYT

V: TRBV6-5
J: TRBJ2-3
CDR3: ASSYSQDSTQY

V: TRBV27
J: TRBJ2-2
CDR3: ASSHRLVSPGELF

V: TRBV11-2
J: TRBJ2-3
CDR3: ASSPKRRSGDTQY

V: TRBV18
J: TRBJ2-7
CDR3: ASSPGQGRTYEQY

V: TRBV19
J: TRBJ2-2
CDR3: ASSIGDRVTGELF

V: TRBV5-1
J: TRBJ2-1
CDR3: ASSLPLAGAYNEQF

V: TRBV2
J: TRBJ2-7
CDR3: ASSVMVSSYEQY

V: TRBV3-1/TRBV3-2
J: TRBJ1-3
CDR3: ASSQDLGDSPSGNTIY

V: TRBV7-2
J: TRBJ1-1
CDR3: ASSLEPGGGEAF

V: TRBV7-8
J: TRBJ2-1
CDR3: ASSFEQGPYNEQF

V: TRBV27
J: TRBJ1-3
CDR3: ASRGEGAGSGNTIY

V: TRBV30
J: TRBJ2-7
CDR3: AWKERGSYEQY

V: TRBV18
J: TRBJ1-1
CDR3: ASSPQSGRGGTEAF

V: TRBV25-1
J: TRBJ1-1
CDR3: ASSDTGGRGEAF

V: TRBV14
J: TRBJ1-4
CDR3: ASSQALTGGSEKLF

V: TRBV19
J: TRBJ2-3
CDR3: ASSIGQDTQY

V: TRBV2
J: TRBJ2-3
CDR3: ACRLAGGYTDTQY

V: TRBV6-5
J: TRBJ1-1
CDR3: ASSYLTGDMNTEAF

V: TRBV5-1
J: TRBJ1-5
CDR3: ASSVKHSNQPQH

V: TRBV27
J: TRBJ2-1
CDR3: ASSLDRYNEQF

V: TRBV14
J: TRBJ1-3
CDR3: ASSGTGGGGNTIY

V: TRBV7-3
J: TRBJ1-3
CDR3: ASSLGTGGGNTIY

V: TRBV6-5
J: TRBJ1-6
CDR3: ASSQIGGHNSPLH

V: TRBV7-3
J: TRBJ2-1
CDR3: ASSFGGSGDNEQF

V: TRBV5-1
J: TRBJ1-2
CDR3: ASSCSVAEP

V: TRBV19
J: TRBJ2-3
CDR3: ASSIGFDTQY

V: TRBV6-1
J: TRBJ1-2
CDR3: ASSEQAGGGGYT

V: TRBV6-2/TRBV6-3
J: TRBJ1-1
CDR3: ASSYHYTEAF

V: TRBV27
J: TRBJ2-7
CDR3: ASSPKGLFYEQY

V: TRBV28
J: TRBJ1-2
CDR3: ATTLRGYGYT

V: TRBV3-1/TRBV3-2
J: TRBJ2-5
CDR3: ASSLPPGQGKETQY

V: TRBV3-1/TRBV3-2
J: TRBJ2-3
CDR3: ASSQDLVAGPSTDTQY

V: TRBV2
J: TRBJ2-5
CDR3: ASSARETQY

V: TRBV27
J: TRBJ2-1
CDR3: ASSWGQGEPYNEQF

V: TRBV6-2/TRBV6-3
J: TRBJ1-5
CDR3: ASSWTSSNQPQH

V: TRBV28
J: TRBJ1-4
CDR3: ASSTTGRVDEKLF

V: TRBV30
J: TRBJ1-6
CDR3: AWSGQGNSPLH

V: TRBV19
J: TRBJ1-2
CDR3: ASSIPQGVYGYT

V: TRBV19
J: TRBJ1-2
CDR3: ASSSVGGLGYGYT

V: TRBV10-2
J: TRBJ1-5
CDR3: ASMGQVNQPQH

V: TRBV6-2/TRBV6-3
J: TRBJ2-3
CDR3: ASSWNEAGGPWTDTQY

V: TRBV9
J: TRBJ2-3
CDR3: ASSVAPGNLTRHSGRRDTQY

V: TRBV6-1
J: TRBJ2-7
CDR3: ASSERQGLRYEQY

V: TRBV7-7
J: TRBJ2-2
CDR3: ASSPAGGTTTGELF

V: TRBV12-5
J: TRBJ1-4
CDR3: ASGLTLAGEGSNEKLF

V: TRBV19
J: TRBJ2-7
CDR3: ASSGLAGNYEQY

V: TRBV7-9
J: TRBJ1-2
CDR3: ASSLGQESYGYT

V: TRBV10-3
J: TRBJ2-7
CDR3: AISDPLTGGPVYEQY